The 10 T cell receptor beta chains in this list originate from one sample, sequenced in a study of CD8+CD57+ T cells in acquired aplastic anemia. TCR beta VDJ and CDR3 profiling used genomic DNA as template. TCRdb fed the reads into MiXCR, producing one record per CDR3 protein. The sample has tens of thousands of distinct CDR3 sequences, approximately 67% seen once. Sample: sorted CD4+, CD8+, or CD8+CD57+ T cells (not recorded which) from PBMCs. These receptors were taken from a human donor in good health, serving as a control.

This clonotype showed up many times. In nucleotides, the CDR3 is TGCGCCAGCAGCCAAACTCCCGGGGACCCTCAAGAGACCCAGTACTTC. Protein sequence: CASSQTPGDPQETQYF. This chain links TRBV4-1 with TRBJ2-5; perhaps D is TRBD1 or TRBD2 (5 bases each). The V and J ends lost 2 bases and 2 bases respectively, with 15 bases between them. The CDR3 is 16 amino acids. Germline CDR1 and CDR2: MGHRA and YSYEKL.

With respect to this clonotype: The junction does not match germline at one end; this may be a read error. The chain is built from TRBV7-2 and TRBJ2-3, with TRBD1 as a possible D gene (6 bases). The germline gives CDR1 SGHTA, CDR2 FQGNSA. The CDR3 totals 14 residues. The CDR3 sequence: CASGLVQGTDTQYF. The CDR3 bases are TGTGCCAGCGGCTTAGTACAGGGTACAGATACGCAGTATTTT.

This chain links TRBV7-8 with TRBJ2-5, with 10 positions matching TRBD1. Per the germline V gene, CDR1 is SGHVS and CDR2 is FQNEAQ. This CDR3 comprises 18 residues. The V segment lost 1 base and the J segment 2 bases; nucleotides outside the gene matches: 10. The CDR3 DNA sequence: TGTGCCAGCAGCTTAGTTTATTCGGGACAGGGGCGGCAAGAGACCCAGTACTTC. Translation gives CASSLVYSGQGRQETQYF.

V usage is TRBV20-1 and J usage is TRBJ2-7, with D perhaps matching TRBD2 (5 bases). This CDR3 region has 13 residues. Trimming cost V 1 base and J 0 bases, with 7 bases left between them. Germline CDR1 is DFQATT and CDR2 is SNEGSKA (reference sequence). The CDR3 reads CSARVARSYEQYF. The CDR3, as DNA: TGCAGTGCTAGAGTAGCGCGCTCCTACGAGCAGTACTTC.

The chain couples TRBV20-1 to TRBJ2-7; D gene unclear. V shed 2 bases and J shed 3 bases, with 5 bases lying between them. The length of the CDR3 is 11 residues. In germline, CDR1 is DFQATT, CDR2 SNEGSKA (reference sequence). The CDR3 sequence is CSARLGYEQYF. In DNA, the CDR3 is TGCAGTGCTAGACTCGGCTACGAGCAGTACTTC.

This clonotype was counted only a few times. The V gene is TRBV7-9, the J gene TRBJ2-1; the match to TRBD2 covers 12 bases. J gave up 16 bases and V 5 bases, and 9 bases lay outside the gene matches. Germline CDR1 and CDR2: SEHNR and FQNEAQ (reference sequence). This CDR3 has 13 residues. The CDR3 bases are TGTGCCAGCAGCGTTTCTAGCGGGGGGGCCTCTTTCTTC. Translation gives CASSVSSGGASFF.

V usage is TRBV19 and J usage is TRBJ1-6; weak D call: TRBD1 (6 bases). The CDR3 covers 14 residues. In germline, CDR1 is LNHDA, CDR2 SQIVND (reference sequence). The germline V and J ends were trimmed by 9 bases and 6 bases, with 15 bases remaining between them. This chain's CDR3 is CASSVEQGNSPLHF. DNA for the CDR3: TGTGCCAGCAGTGTGGAACAGGGTAATTCACCCCTCCACTTT.

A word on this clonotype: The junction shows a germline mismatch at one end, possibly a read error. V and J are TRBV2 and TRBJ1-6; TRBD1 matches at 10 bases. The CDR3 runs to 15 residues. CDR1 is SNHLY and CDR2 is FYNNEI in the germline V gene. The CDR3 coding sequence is TGTGCCAGTAGTGGGACGGACAGGGGGGGTTCACCCCTCCACTTT. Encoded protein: CASSGTDRGGSPLHF.

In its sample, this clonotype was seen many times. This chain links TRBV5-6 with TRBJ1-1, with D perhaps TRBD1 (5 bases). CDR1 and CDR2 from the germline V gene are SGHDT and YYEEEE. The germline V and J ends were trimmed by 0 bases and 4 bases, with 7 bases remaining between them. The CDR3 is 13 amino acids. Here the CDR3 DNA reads TGTGCCAGCAGCTTGGCAGGGATCACTGAAGCTTTCTTT. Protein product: CASSLAGITEAFF.

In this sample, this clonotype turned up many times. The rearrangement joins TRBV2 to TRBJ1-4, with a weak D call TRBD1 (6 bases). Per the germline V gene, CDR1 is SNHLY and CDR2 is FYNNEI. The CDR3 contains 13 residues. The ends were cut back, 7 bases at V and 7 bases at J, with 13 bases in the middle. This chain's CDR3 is CASKVGQIEKLFF. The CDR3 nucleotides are TGTGCCAGCAAAGTTGGACAGATTGAAAAACTGTTTTTT.